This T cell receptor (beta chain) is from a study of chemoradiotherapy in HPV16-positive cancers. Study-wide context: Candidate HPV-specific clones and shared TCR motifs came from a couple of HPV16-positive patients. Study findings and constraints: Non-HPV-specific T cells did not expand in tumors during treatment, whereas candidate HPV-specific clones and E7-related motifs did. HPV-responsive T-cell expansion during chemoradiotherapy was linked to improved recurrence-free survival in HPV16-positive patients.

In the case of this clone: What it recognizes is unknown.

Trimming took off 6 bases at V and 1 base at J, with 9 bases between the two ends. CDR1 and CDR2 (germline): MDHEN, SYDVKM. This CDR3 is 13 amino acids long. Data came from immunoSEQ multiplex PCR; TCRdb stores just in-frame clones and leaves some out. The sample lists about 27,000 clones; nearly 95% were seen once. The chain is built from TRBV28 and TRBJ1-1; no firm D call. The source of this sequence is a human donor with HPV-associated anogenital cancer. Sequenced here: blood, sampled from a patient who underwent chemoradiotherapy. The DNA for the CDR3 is TGTGCCAGCAGGGAGAGCGGGAACACTGAAGCTTTCTTT. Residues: CASRESGNTEAFF.